This paragraph covers one TCR beta chain sequence. Germline CDR1 reads LNHDA; CDR2 reads SQIVND (reference sequence). J was trimmed by 1 base and V by 1 base; bases with no gene match: 6. This CDR3 contains 16 residues. The data derive from a study of healthy donors' naive CD4 and CD8 T cells. A linear amplification protocol produced the TCR libraries from about 510 ng of total RNA. TCRdb passed the reads through MiXCR, listing each CDR3 protein once. The data show 180,000 or so distinct CDR3 sequences, around 74% seen once. The clonotype was recovered from a pool of human donors in good health; the sample pools cells from several healthy donors. The material sequenced was naive CD4+ and CD8+ T cells sorted from blood, pooled from several donors. The chain recombines TRBV19 with TRBJ1-1; TRBD1 aligns across 7 bases. The CDR3 DNA is TGTGCCAGTAGTATAGCCGGGGACAGCTGGAACACTGAAGCTTTCTTT. This codes for CASSIAGDSWNTEAFF. Variable domain in full (rest from reference TRBV19 and TRBJ1-1): DGGITQSPKYLFRKEGQNVTLSCEQNLNHDAMYWYRQDPGQGLRLIYYSQIVNDFQKGDIAEGYSVSREKKESFPLTVTSAQKNPTAFYLCASSIAGDSWNTEAFFGQGTRLTVV.